This TCR beta chain was recorded in a study of OX40 agonist ivuxolimab in advanced cancers. As for the study in general: Those enrolled were 82.7% male, with a mean age of 60 years and ages from 23 to 79. Partial responses were achieved by three patients, one with hepatocellular carcinoma and two with cutaneous melanoma.

Notes on this clone: Its antigen is unidentified.

The CDR3 covers 15 residues. The germline V gene has CDR1 MNHEY and CDR2 SVGAGI. V lost 10 bases to trimming and J lost 2 bases, with 17 bases between them. Libraries were prepared by immunoSEQ multiplex PCR; TCRdb keeps only in-frame clonotypes and omits some of them. The sample holds approximately 39,000 clones; about 89% are singletons and the top ten take roughly 40%. Notes on the study in general: Which antigen the expanded peripheral T cells recognized is unknown. Average numbers of expanded clones were greater in CD8+ T cells than in CD4+.

The specimen was CD4+ or CD8+ T cells sorted from blood, collected in a trial of the OX40 agonist ivuxolimab. The TCR comes from an adult with an advanced solid tumor such as melanoma, head and neck, liver or kidney cancer. The V and J genes are TRBV6-5 and TRBJ2-2; TRBD2 is a possible D gene (6 bases). CDR3 in amino acids: CATWEDPTNTGELFF. The CDR3 DNA is TGTGCCACCTGGGAGGATCCGACAAACACCGGGGAGCTGTTTTTT.